One sample yielded the 22 T cell receptor beta chains listed below, sequenced in a study of cytomegalovirus exposure and HLA in healthy donors. The PCR made use of 60 Vbeta and 13 Jbeta primers. Sequenced by immunoSEQ multiplex PCR; TCRdb stores in-frame clones only, minus some. The data hold 85,000 to 120,000 clones, with less than 80% observed a single time. The sample consisted of PBMCs. The receptors shown here come from a man aged 60 to 69 in good health and CMV-seronegative.

This chain uses TRBV29-1 with TRBJ1-2, with a possible D match to TRBD1 (5 bases). The V gene's germline CDR1 is SQVTM and CDR2 ANQGSEA. The CDR3 contains 16 residues. Trimming shortened V by 6 bases and J by 0 bases, and 20 bases separated the two germline ends. Here the CDR3 reads CSVPGVGMAANYGYTF. The CDR3 DNA sequence: TGCAGCGTCCCGGGGGTAGGGATGGCGGCTAACTATGGCTACACCTTC.

The chain carries TRBV19 and TRBJ2-7, with 7 bases identical to TRBD2. There are 13 residues in the CDR3. CDR1 is LNHDA and CDR2 is SQIVND in the germline V gene (reference sequence). The V segment lost 1 base and the J segment 4 bases; nucleotides outside the gene matches: 1. In DNA, the CDR3 is TGTGCCAGTAGTATAGGAGCGGGATACGAGCAGTACGTC. Encoded protein: CASSIGAGYEQYV.

The V gene is TRBV7-2, the J gene TRBJ1-4; D is uncertain. The CDR3 contains 12 residues. Germline CDR1 is SGHTA and CDR2 is FQGNSA. V dropped 4 bases and J dropped 8 bases, with 8 bases sitting between them. This CDR3 reads CASSSATEKLFF. CDR3 DNA sequence: TGTGCCAGCAGCTCCGCGACAGAAAAACTGTTTTTT.

The chain joins TRBV5-4 to TRBJ2-5; D is perhaps TRBD1 (6 bases). The V and J ends lost 0 bases and 2 bases respectively, with 8 bases between them. CDR1 is SGHNT, CDR2 YYREEE, per germline (reference sequence). The CDR3 extends over 14 amino acids. The CDR3 region has the DNA TGTGCCAGCAGCTTGGTGGGGGCTCAAGAGACCCAGTACTTC. Translating gives CASSLVGAQETQYF.

The V and J genes are TRBV4-3 and TRBJ1-2; 7 nucleotides align to TRBD1. Germline assignment: CDR1 LGHNA and CDR2 YSLEER. The V and J ends lost 1 base and 8 bases, in that order; junction bases with no gene match: 10. This CDR3 spans 15 amino acids. CDR3 sequence: CASSQAETGRTGYTF. The CDR3 DNA sequence: TGCGCCAGCAGCCAAGCGGAGACAGGGAGGACGGGCTACACCTTC.

The chain employs TRBV28 and TRBJ2-7; TRBD1 might be the D (6 bases). The CDR3 spans 14 residues. Deletions cut 6 bases from V and 2 bases from J, with 14 bases between. Germline CDR1 and CDR2: MDHEN and SYDVKM. The CDR3 DNA is TGTGCCAGCAGGGACAGCGCGACTACCTACGAGCAGTACGTC. It encodes CASRDSATTYEQYV.

The CDR3 nucleotides are TGTGCCAGCAGGGGGACAGCACAACAGCCCCAGCATTTT. Encoded protein: CASRGTAQQPQHF. V usage is TRBV2 and J usage is TRBJ1-5; 7 positions match TRBD1. The ends lost 6 bases at V and 7 bases at J; junction bases unmatched: 6. This CDR3 is built from 13 residues. Germline V gene sequence: CDR1 SNHLY, CDR2 FYNNEI. The whole variable domain, filled in from reference TRBV2 and TRBJ1-5, reads EPEVTQTPSHQVTQMGQEVILRCVPISNHLYFYWYRQILGQKVEFLVSFYNNEISEKSEIFDDQFSVERPDGSNFTLKIRSTKLEDSAMYFCASRGTAQQPQHFGDGTRLSIL.

The chain recombines TRBV5-1 with TRBJ2-1, with 8 bases fitting TRBD2. Germline-derived CDR1 and CDR2 are SGHRS and YFSETQ. The CDR3 has 15 amino acids. Trimming cost V 4 bases and J 10 bases; bases outside gene matches: 13. The CDR3 coding sequence is TGCGCCAGCAGCAAGTATGCGGGGGGTACAGGAGAGCAGTTCTTC. Protein product: CASSKYAGGTGEQFF.

This clone has only one observation. Here the CDR3 reads CASSLTGGRSPLHF. Written as DNA, the CDR3 is TGTGCCAGCAGCTTGACAGGGGGCAGGTCACCCCTCCACTTT. The V gene is TRBV7-2, the J gene TRBJ1-6, with 10 bases that match TRBD1. Germline loops: CDR1 SGHTA, CDR2 FQGNSA. The CDR3 length is 14 residues. The V and J ends lost 3 bases and 10 bases, in that order; junction bases with no gene match: 3.

A single count supports this clone. The rearrangement links TRBV27 to TRBJ1-4, with 8 bases identical to TRBD1. The CDR3 spans 12 residues. Trimming took 11 bases from V and 6 from J; bases not matched to a gene: 5. The germline CDR1 and CDR2 sequences are MNHEY and SMNVEV (reference sequence). The CDR3 spells CAPTGGDEKLFF. CDR3 in DNA: TGTGCCCCCACAGGGGGGGATGAAAAACTGTTTTTT.

The V and J genes are TRBV11-1 and TRBJ2-1; 8 nucleotides agree with TRBD1. Germline CDR1 is SGHAT and CDR2 is FQDESV (reference sequence). CDR3 length: 15 residues. V shed 8 bases, J shed 1 base, and the junction held 7 bases outside the gene matches. The CDR3 DNA reads as TGTGCCAGCCACCAGGGGGCAGTGTCCTACAATGAGCAGTTCTTC. Amino acid sequence: CASHQGAVSYNEQFF.

The V gene is TRBV19, the J gene TRBJ1-1; 8 nucleotides align to TRBD1. This CDR3 is 14 amino acids long. After removal of 5 bases from V and 4 bases from J, the junction contained 6 bases not matched to a gene. CDR1 is LNHDA and CDR2 is SQIVND in the germline V gene (reference sequence). CDR3 in amino acids: CASSDRGGFTEAFF. In nucleotides, the CDR3 is TGTGCCAGTAGTGACAGGGGAGGGTTCACTGAAGCTTTCTTT. The full variable domain, rest sourced from reference TRBV19 and TRBJ1-1, is DGGITQSPKYLFRKEGQNVTLSCEQNLNHDAMYWYRQDPGQGLRLIYYSQIVNDFQKGDIAEGYSVSREKKESFPLTVTSAQKNPTAFYLCASSDRGGFTEAFFGQGTRLTVV.

This clone has just a few counts. The genes are TRBV18 and TRBJ2-5; D is undetermined. Per germline, CDR1 KGHSH and CDR2 LQKENI. The CDR3 totals 14 residues. V dropped 1 base and J dropped 1 base, with 7 bases sitting between them. CDR3 loop: CASSPRELQETQYF. The CDR3 nucleotides read TGTGCCAGCTCACCACGAGAACTCCAAGAGACCCAGTACTTC.

The chain links TRBV10-1 to TRBJ2-7, with 7 bases identical to TRBD1. CDR3 length: 15 residues. The V segment lost 2 bases and the J segment 6 bases; nucleotides outside the gene matches: 10. Germline loops: CDR1 WNHNN, CDR2 SYGVQD (reference sequence). CDR3 nucleotides: TGCGCCAGCAGTGAGCTAGGGACAGAGCCGGGCGAGCAGTACGTC. Its translation is CASSELGTEPGEQYV.

The chain couples TRBV2 to TRBJ2-7, with D possibly matching TRBD1 (6 bases). The CDR3 spans 12 residues. The germline V and J ends were trimmed by 4 bases and 3 bases, with 7 bases remaining between them. CDR1 and CDR2 (germline): SNHLY, FYNNEI. Written as DNA, the CDR3 is TGTGCCAGCAGTGGGGGGCGCTACGAGCAGTACGTC. Protein sequence: CASSGGRYEQYV.

In nucleotides, the CDR3 is TGTGCCAGTAGTTTTGACAGGGGTCCCTACAATGAGCAGTTCTTC. Translating gives CASSFDRGPYNEQFF. The chain is built from TRBV19 and TRBJ2-1; 8 nucleotides align to TRBD1. With 5 bases clipped from V and 2 bases from J, the junction kept 5 bases outside the gene matches. The germline gives CDR1 LNHDA, CDR2 SQIVND (reference sequence). CDR3 size: 15 residues. Based on the CDR3 plus reference TRBV19 and TRBJ2-1, the full variable domain is DGGITQSPKYLFRKEGQNVTLSCEQNLNHDAMYWYRQDPGQGLRLIYYSQIVNDFQKGDIAEGYSVSREKKESFPLTVTSAQKNPTAFYLCASSFDRGPYNEQFFGPGTRLTVL.

The chain recombines TRBV4-1 with TRBJ1-2, with no clear D. The germline V gene has CDR1 MGHRA and CDR2 YSYEKL. The germline V and J ends were trimmed by 2 bases and 4 bases, with 14 bases remaining between them. The CDR3 length is 15 residues. DNA for the CDR3: TGCGCCAGCAGCCAACAATTCCCAGGCCGCTATGGCTACACCTTC. Its protein is CASSQQFPGRYGYTF.

This clone was observed a few times. The chain employs TRBV6-5 and TRBJ1-1, with D perhaps matching TRBD1 (6 bases). Trimming removed 6 bases at V and 1 base at J, with 12 bases between. This CDR3 comprises 14 residues. Germline V gene data show CDR1 as MNHEY and CDR2 as SVGAGI. The CDR3 sequence is CASRPRGKNTEAFF. CDR3 coding DNA: TGTGCCAGCAGACCCAGGGGTAAGAACACTGAAGCTTTCTTT.

This clone was detected a few times. This sequence joins TRBV6-1 and TRBJ2-5; TRBD1 might be the D (5 bases). The V gene lost 1 base and the J gene lost 2 bases, with 11 bases spanning the gap. The CDR3 has 15 residues. Per the germline V gene, CDR1 is MNHNS and CDR2 is SASEGT. The CDR3 sequence: CASSEVRGSQETQYF. CDR3 nucleotides: TGTGCCAGCAGTGAAGTAAGGGGCTCTCAAGAGACCCAGTACTTC.

The CDR3 here is CATNDQYNDYEQYF. CDR3 coding DNA: TGTGCCACCAATGATCAGTATAATGACTACGAGCAGTACTTC. V and J are TRBV15 and TRBJ2-7; no definite D call. Looked up from germline, CDR1 is LNHNV and CDR2 is YYDKDF (reference sequence). Trimming cost V 7 bases and J 3 bases, with 16 bases left between them. The CDR3 has 14 residues.

The J gene is TRBJ2-2, the V gene TRBV7-3; perhaps TRBD2 as D (6 bases). V lost 4 bases and J 0 bases, leaving 15 bases between the germline ends. CDR3 length: 17 amino acids. CDR1 is SGHTA and CDR2 is FQGTGA in the germline V gene. The CDR3 region is CASSSNRGKANTGELFF. The CDR3 bases are TGTGCCAGCAGCTCGAATCGGGGGAAGGCGAACACCGGGGAGCTGTTTTTT.

This clone has just one count. V and J are TRBV9 and TRBJ2-3; D unclear. V was cut by 0 bases and J by 2 bases, with 7 bases left in between. CDR1 SGDLS and CDR2 YYNGEE come from the germline V gene. CDR3 length: 14 residues. CDR3: CASSVASTTDTQYF. Here the CDR3 DNA reads TGTGCCAGCAGCGTAGCGTCTACCACAGATACGCAGTATTTT.